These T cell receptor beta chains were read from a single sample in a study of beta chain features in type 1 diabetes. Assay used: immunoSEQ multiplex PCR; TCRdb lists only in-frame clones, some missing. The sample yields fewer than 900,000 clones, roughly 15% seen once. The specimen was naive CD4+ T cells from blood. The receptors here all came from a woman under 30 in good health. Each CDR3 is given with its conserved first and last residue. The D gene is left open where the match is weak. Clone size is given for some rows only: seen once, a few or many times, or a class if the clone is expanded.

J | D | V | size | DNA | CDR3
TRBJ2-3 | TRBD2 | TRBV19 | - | TGTGCCAGTAGTCCCAATAGCGGGGGGCGCACAGATACGCAGTATTTT | CASSPNSGGRTDTQYF
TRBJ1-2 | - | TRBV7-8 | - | TGTGCCAGCAGCTCCCACCTACAGGCTACGTATGGCTACACCTTC | CASSSHLQATYGYTF
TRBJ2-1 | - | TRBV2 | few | TGTGCCAGCAGAGGTTACAATGAGCAGTTCTTC | CASRGYNEQFF
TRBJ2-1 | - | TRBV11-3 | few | TGTGCCAGCAGCCAGGGAGCAAGCTCCTACAATGAGCAGTTCTTC | CASSQGASSYNEQFF
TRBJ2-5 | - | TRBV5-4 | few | TGTGCCAGCAGCCTCCCCGGCAGGGGCGGAGAGACCCAGTACTTC | CASSLPGRGGETQYF
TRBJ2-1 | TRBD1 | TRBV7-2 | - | TGTGCCAGCAGCCCTTGGACAGGGGACAATGAGCAGTTCTTC | CASSPWTGDNEQFF
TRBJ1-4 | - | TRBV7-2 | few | TGTGCCAGCTCTGCGGGGGCGCGGACTAATGAAAAACTGTTTTTT | CASSAGARTNEKLFF
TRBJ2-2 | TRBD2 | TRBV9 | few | TGTGCCAGCAGCGTAGTTGTTAGCGGGAGTGGCGGGGAGCTGTTTTTT | CASSVVVSGSGGELFF
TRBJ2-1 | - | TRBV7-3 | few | TGTGCCAGCAGTTCAGGACCGGGATCTTACAATGAGCAGTTCTTC | CASSSGPGSYNEQFF
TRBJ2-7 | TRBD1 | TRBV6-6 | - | TGTGCCAGCTCCGGACAGGGGTACGAGCAGTACTTC | CASSGQGYEQYF
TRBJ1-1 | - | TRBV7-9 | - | TGTGCCAGCAGCTTACGTGGTGGGCTAACTGAAGCTTTCTTT | CASSLRGGLTEAFF
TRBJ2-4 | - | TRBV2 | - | TGTGCCAGCAGTGTAATGGCGCGAGGAAACATCCAGTACTTC | CASSVMARGNIQYF
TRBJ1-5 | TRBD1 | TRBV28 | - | TGTGCCAGCAGTTTGAGGACAGGGGGTTCTCAGCCCCAGCATTTT | CASSLRTGGSQPQHF